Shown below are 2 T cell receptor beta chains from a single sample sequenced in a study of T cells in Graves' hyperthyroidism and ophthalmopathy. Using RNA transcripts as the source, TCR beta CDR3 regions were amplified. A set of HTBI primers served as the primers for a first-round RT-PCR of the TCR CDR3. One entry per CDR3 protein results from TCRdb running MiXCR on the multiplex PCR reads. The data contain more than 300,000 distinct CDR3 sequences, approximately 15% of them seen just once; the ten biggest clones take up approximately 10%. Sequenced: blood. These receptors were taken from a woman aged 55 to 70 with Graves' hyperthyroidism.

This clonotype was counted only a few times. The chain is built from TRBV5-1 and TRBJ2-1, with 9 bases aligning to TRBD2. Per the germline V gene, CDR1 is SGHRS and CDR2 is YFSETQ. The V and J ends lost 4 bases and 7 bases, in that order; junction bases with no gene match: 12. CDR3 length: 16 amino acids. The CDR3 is CASSLQGAGGHNEQFF. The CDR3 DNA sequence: TGCGCCAGCAGCCTCCAAGGGGCGGGAGGGCATAATGAGCAGTTCTTC.

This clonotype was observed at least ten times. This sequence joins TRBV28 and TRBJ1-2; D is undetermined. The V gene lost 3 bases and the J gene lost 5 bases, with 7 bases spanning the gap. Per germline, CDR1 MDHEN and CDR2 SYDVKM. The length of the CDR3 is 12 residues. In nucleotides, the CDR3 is TGTGCCAGCAGTTTGGGGTTGTATGGCTACACCTTC. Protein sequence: CASSLGLYGYTF.